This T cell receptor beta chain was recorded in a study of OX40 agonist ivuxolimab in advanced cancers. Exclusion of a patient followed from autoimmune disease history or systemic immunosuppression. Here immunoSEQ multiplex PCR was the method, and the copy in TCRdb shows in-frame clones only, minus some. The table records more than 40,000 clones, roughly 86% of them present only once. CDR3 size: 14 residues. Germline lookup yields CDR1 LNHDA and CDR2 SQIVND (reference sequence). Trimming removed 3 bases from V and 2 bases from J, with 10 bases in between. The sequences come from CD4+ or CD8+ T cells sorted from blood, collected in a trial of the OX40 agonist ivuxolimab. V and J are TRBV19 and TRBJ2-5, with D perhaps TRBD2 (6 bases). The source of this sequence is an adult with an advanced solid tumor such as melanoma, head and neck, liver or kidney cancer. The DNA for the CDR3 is TGTGCCAGTAGTATTGGAGGGGTACAAGAGACCCAGTACTTC. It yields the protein CASSIGGVQETQYF.